This T cell receptor beta chain appears in the sequencing data of a study of cytomegalovirus exposure and HLA in healthy donors. From germline, CDR1 is MNHEY and CDR2 SMNVEV (reference sequence). This CDR3 spans 18 amino acids. The ends lost 0 bases at V and 7 bases at J; junction bases unmatched: 14. It was with 60 Vbeta and 13 Jbeta primers that the PCR ran. Generated by immunoSEQ multiplex PCR, the TCRdb table keeps only in-frame clones and is missing some. Here the sample spans around 150,000 clones, less than 85% being singletons. This TCR was recovered from a middle-aged man in good health and CMV-seronegative. V and J are TRBV27 and TRBJ1-4; 7 bases line up with TRBD1. Sequenced input: PBMCs. The CDR3 spells CASSLSQGDRSPPEKLFF. The CDR3 DNA follows: TGTGCCAGCAGTTTATCTCAGGGGGACCGGTCCCCGCCTGAAAAACTGTTTTTT.